This TCR beta chain was sequenced during a study of blood T cell repertoires in COVID-19. About the study: COVID-19 samples, acute and convalescent, were from the United States, Italy and Spain. T cells, B-cell-depleted T cells, or PBMCs provided the cDNA or gDNA that served as material.

Germline CDR1 is KGHDR and CDR2 is SFDVKD. This CDR3 has 12 amino acids. V gave up 9 bases and J gave up 1 base, with 8 bases separating them. In the authors' workflow: Researchers report that nucleated cell counts were estimated from reference gene primer amplification. Some clones are missing from TCRdb's copy, which holds only in-frame ones; the method was immunoSEQ multiplex PCR. V and J calls and clone size follow that table, whereas D and trimming were derived from the DNA. The sample gives about 98,000 clones, just under 85% of which show up once; more than 9% is in the top ten. This sequence originates from a man in his forties with active or convalescent COVID-19. The gene calls are TRBV24-1 and TRBJ2-5; D is possibly TRBD2 (5 bases). Sequenced sample: peripheral blood. For the CDR3, the DNA is TGTGCCACCCAAGGAGGCCAAGAGACCCAGTACTTC. Its translation: CATQGGQETQYF.